This TCR beta chain was observed in a study of blood T cell repertoires in COVID-19. As for the study in general: Sample material is recorded as cDNA or gDNA derived from T cells, B-cell-depleted T cells, or PBMCs.

The authors' processing: Amplification from reference gene primers served as the basis for estimated nucleated cell counts. Using immunoSEQ multiplex PCR, the repertoire was profiled, and TCRdb retains in-frame clones only, with some absent. V, J and clone size reflect that table, while D and trimming were determined from the DNA. The sample lists hundreds of thousands of clones; about 91% were seen once. Seattle's cohort entered during active infection and was followed longitudinally. Germline lookup yields CDR1 LNHDA and CDR2 SQIVND (reference sequence). V shed 7 bases and J 4 bases; nucleotides not matched to a gene: 8. This CDR3 is 14 amino acids long.

This chain connects TRBV19 to TRBJ1-2, with TRBD1 matching 8 bases. The source is a woman in her twenties or thirties with COVID-19, enrolled during active disease. Sequenced: peripheral blood. CDR3 nucleotide sequence: TGTGCCAGTATCCCAACCGGACAGGGCTATGGCTACACCTTC. It is translated as CASIPTGQGYGYTF.